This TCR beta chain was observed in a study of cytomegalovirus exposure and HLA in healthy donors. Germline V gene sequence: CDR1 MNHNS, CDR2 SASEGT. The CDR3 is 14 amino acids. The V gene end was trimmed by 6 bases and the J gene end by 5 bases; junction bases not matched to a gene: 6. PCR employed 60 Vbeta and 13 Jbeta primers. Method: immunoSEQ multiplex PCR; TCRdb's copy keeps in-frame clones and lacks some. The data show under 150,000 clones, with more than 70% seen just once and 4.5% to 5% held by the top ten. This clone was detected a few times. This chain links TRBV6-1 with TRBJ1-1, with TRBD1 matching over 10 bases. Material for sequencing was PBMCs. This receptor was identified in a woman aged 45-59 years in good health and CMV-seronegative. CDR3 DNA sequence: TGTGCCAGCAGCCACGGGACAGGGGAAACTGAAGCTTTCTTT. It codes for CASSHGTGETEAFF.